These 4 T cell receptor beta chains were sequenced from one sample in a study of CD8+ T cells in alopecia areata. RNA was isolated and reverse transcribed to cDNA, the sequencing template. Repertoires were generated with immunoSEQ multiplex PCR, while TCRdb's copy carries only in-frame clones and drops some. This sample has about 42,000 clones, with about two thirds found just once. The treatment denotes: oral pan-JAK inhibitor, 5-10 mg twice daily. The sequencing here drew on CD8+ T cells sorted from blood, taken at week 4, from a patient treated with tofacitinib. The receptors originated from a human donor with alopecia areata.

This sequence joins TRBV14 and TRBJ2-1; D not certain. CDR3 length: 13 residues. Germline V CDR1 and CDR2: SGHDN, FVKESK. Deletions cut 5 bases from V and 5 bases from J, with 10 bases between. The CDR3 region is CASSVSPNNEQFF. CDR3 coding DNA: TGTGCCAGCAGCGTATCCCCGAACAATGAGCAGTTCTTC.

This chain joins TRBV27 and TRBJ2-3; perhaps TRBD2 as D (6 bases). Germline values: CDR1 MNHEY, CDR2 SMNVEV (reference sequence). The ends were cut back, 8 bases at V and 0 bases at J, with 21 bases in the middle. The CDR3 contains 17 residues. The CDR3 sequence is CASGLRGAGYSTDTQYF. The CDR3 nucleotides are TGTGCCAGCGGCCTCCGCGGGGCGGGTTATAGCACAGATACGCAGTATTTT.

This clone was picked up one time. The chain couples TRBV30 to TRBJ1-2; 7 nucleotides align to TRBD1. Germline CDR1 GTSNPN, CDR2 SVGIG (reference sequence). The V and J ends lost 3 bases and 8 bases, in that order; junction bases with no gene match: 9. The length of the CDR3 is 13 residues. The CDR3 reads CAWSVEWTGGYTF. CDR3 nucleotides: TGTGCCTGGAGCGTAGAGTGGACAGGCGGCTACACCTTC.

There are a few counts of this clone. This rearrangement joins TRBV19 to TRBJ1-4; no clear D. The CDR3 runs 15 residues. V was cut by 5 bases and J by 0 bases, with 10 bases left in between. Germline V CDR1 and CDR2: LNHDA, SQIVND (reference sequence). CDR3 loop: CASSGTLATNEKLFF. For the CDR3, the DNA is TGTGCCAGTAGTGGCACCCTTGCAACTAATGAAAAACTGTTTTTT.